The rows below give T cell receptor beta chains drawn from one sample of a study of blood T cell repertoires in COVID-19. The table came from immunoSEQ multiplex PCR; TCRdb's copy has only in-frame clones and leaves some out. In the table there are about 240,000 clones, approximately 87% of which are singletons. The material sequenced was peripheral blood. Receptors were obtained from a man aged 55 to 70 with acute or convalescent COVID-19. CDR3s include the opening cysteine and the closing phenylalanine or tryptophan. A D gene is named only where the DNA matches it firmly. Some rows have no size entry. The others give once, few or many, or a class for an expanded clone.

abundance	v_gene	j_gene	d_gene	CDR3aa	CDR3nt
.	TRBV25-1	TRBJ1-1	TRBD1	CASVPPTGVRTEAFF	TGTGCCAGCGTACCTCCTACAGGGGTCCGGACTGAAGCTTTCTTT
.	TRBV19	TRBJ2-1	.	CASAVASDHNEQFF	TGTGCCAGTGCTGTGGCTAGCGACCACAATGAGCAGTTCTTC
.	TRBV7-8	TRBJ1-5	.	CASSLSQGGKPQHF	TGTGCCAGCAGCTTATCTCAGGGTGGTAAGCCCCAGCATTTT
.	TRBV2	TRBJ2-7	TRBD2	CASSRLAGVGEQYF	TGTGCCAGCAGCCGACTAGCGGGAGTTGGAGAGCAGTACTTC
once	TRBV30	TRBJ1-2	.	CAWTDGGIYGYTF	TGTGCCTGGACGGACGGGGGAATCTATGGCTACACCTTC
.	TRBV7-7	TRBJ1-5	.	CASSLDFNQPQHF	TGTGCTAGCAGCTTAGACTTCAATCAGCCCCAGCATTTT
.	TRBV19	TRBJ2-3	.	CATSGVRRGTDTQYF	TGTGCCACCTCGGGGGTCAGGAGAGGTACAGATACGCAGTATTTT
.	TRBV19	TRBJ2-1	.	CASSILDSSYNEQFF	TGTGCCAGTAGTATACTCGACAGCTCCTACAATGAGCAGTTCTTC
.	TRBV2	TRBJ1-4	.	CASTRRELLFF	TGTGCCAGCACACGAAGGGAGCTGCTGTTTTTT
.	TRBV6-1	TRBJ2-5	TRBD2	CASSENPSGRETQYF	TGTGCCAGCAGTGAAAATCCTAGCGGGAGAGAGACCCAGTACTTC
once	TRBV6-6	TRBJ1-6	.	CASSLGSKNSPLHF	TGTGCCAGCAGTTTGGGCAGTAAGAATTCACCCCTCCACTTT
.	TRBV10-2	TRBJ2-7	TRBD1	CASRAGQGSYEQYF	TGCGCCAGCAGAGCCGGACAGGGGTCGTACGAGCAGTACTTC
.	TRBV4-1	TRBJ1-4	.	CASSHYAVDMRLFF	TGCGCCAGCAGCCACTACGCCGTCGACATGAGACTGTTTTTT
.	TRBV28	TRBJ1-6	.	CASSRLVGGDSPLHF	TGTGCCAGCAGTCGCTTAGTCGGCGGGGATTCACCCCTCCACTTT
.	TRBV19	TRBJ1-5	.	CASSIPGRGETAQHF	TGTGCCAGTAGTATACCGGGCAGGGGCGAGACGGCCCAGCATTTT
.	TRBV11-2	TRBJ2-2	TRBD1	CASSLDRTGYGGELFF	TGTGCCAGCAGCTTAGATAGGACAGGGTATGGCGGGGAGCTGTTTTTT
.	TRBV18	TRBJ2-1	TRBD2	CASSPRPSGAYNEQFF	TGTGCCAGCTCACCGAGGCCTAGCGGGGCTTACAATGAGCAGTTCTTC
.	TRBV11-2	TRBJ1-1	.	CASSFNSNTEAFF	TGTGCCAGCAGCTTTAATTCGAACACTGAAGCTTTCTTT
.	TRBV7-2	TRBJ2-3	.	CASSLASLSSTQYF	TGTGCCAGCAGCTTAGCGTCGTTATCCTCTACGCAGTATTTT
.	TRBV7-9	TRBJ2-1	TRBD2	CASSTPLLAGLINSYNEQFF	TGTGCCAGCAGCACCCCTTTACTAGCGGGGCTGATCAACTCCTACAATGAGCAGTTCTTC
once	TRBV7-9	TRBJ2-7	.	CASRSLGARDEQYF	TGTGCCAGCAGATCGCTGGGGGCGAGGGACGAGCAGTACTTC
.	TRBV18	TRBJ1-1	TRBD1	CASSPGQGPNTEAFF	TGTGCCAGCTCACCGGGACAGGGGCCGAACACTGAAGCTTTCTTT
.	TRBV28	TRBJ2-5	.	CASGWGRAETQYF	TGTGCCAGCGGATGGGGGCGCGCAGAGACCCAGTACTTC
.	TRBV28	TRBJ2-7	.	CASSFAADFTYEQYF	TGTGCCAGCAGTTTCGCGGCGGATTTTACCTACGAGCAGTACTTC
.	TRBV24-1	TRBJ2-2	.	CATSDLRDTNTGELFF	TGTGCCACCAGTGATTTGCGGGATACGAACACCGGGGAGCTGTTTTTT
.	TRBV11-1	TRBJ2-1	TRBD1	CASSPNTGQGYNEQFF	TGTGCCAGCAGTCCAAATACGGGACAGGGCTACAATGAGCAGTTCTTC
.	TRBV27	TRBJ2-3	TRBD2	CASSSRIIIAGGVDTQYF	TGTGCCAGCAGTTCCCGAATAATCATAGCGGGAGGGGTAGATACGCAGTATTTT
.	TRBV4-3	TRBJ1-4	.	CASSQDLGTTFNEKLFF	TGCGCCAGCAGCCAAGATCTAGGGACAACCTTTAATGAAAAACTGTTTTTT
once	TRBV7-8	TRBJ2-7	TRBD2	CASSLGGTSGSSPYEQYF	TGTGCCAGCAGCTTAGGGGGGACTAGCGGGAGCAGTCCCTACGAGCAGTACTTC
.	TRBV7-2	TRBJ1-5	.	CASSGPGGGGQPQHF	TGTGCCAGCAGCGGCCCCGGGGGCGGGGGTCAGCCCCAGCATTTT
.	TRBV11-3	TRBJ1-4	TRBD1	CASAPRQGSYEKLFF	TGTGCCAGCGCCCCCAGACAGGGAAGCTATGAAAAACTGTTTTTT
.	TRBV10-1	TRBJ1-3	.	CASSLDKSSGNTIYF	TGCGCCAGCAGTCTCGACAAATCCTCTGGAAACACCATATATTTT